One sample yielded the 31 T cell receptor beta chains listed below, sequenced in a study of T cell repertoires in cytomegalovirus infection. TCRdb reprocessed the reads via MiXCR and lists one record per CDR3 protein. In the table there are fewer than 1,000,000 distinct CDR3 sequences, around a third of which are singletons. Their antigen targets remain unknown. The material was cultured CD8+ T cells from PBMCs, obtained from culture after CMV antigen stimulation. The source of these receptors is a human donor in good health (CMV status not recorded). Some clones in this sample may be carry-over from other donors' samples.

This clonotype was detected a few times. The chain carries TRBV25-1 and TRBJ2-3; perhaps TRBD2 as D (5 bases). Trimming cost V 4 bases and J 1 base, with 12 bases left between them. The CDR3 has 15 residues. Germline V lookup: CDR1 MGHDK, CDR2 SYGVNS. In DNA form, the CDR3 reads TGTGCCAGCAGTGGGTTTCCGGAGGGCACAGATACGCAGTATTTT. As protein: CASSGFPEGTDTQYF.

The chain links TRBV7-3 to TRBJ2-5; the match to TRBD2 covers 14 bases. CDR1 SGHTA and CDR2 FQGTGA come from the germline V gene. V was pared by 4 bases and J by 7 bases, with 11 bases of the junction left unmatched. The CDR3 contains 17 residues. For the CDR3, the DNA is TGTGCCAGCAGCTCCGACCCCAGGACTAGCGGGGGGCGGACCCAGTACTTC. The encoded protein is CASSSDPRTSGGRTQYF. Full variable domain (rest looked up from reference TRBV7-3 and TRBJ2-5): GAGVSQTPSNKVTEKGKYVELRCDPISGHTALYWYRQSLGQGPEFLIYFQGTGAADDSGLPNDRFFAVRPEGSVSTLKIQRTERGDSAVYLCASSSDPRTSGGRTQYFGPGTRLLVL.

This sequence joins TRBV15 and TRBJ2-1; TRBD2 is a possible D gene (5 bases). Looked up from germline, CDR1 is LNHNV and CDR2 is YYDKDF (reference sequence). The CDR3 extends over 15 amino acids. Trimming stripped 5 bases from V and 7 bases from J, with 18 bases between. CDR3 residues: CATSPAGGVVNEQFF. Written as DNA, the CDR3 is TGTGCCACCAGCCCGGCAGGAGGAGTGGTGAATGAGCAGTTCTTC.

This clonotype came up a few times. This chain links TRBV4-1 with TRBJ1-1; D is perhaps TRBD1 (5 bases). With 1 base removed from V and 4 bases from J, the gap between germline ends came to 13 bases. Germline-derived CDR1 and CDR2 are MGHRA and YSYEKL. The CDR3 covers 15 residues. Here the CDR3 reads CASSQVQGAGTEAFF. The CDR3, as DNA: TGCGCCAGCAGCCAAGTGCAGGGCGCTGGCACTGAAGCTTTCTTT.

V gene TRBV25-1 combines with J gene TRBJ1-3, with 9 nucleotides matching TRBD1. Per germline, CDR1 MGHDK and CDR2 SYGVNS. Trimming took 8 bases from V and 4 from J; bases not matched to a gene: 3. The CDR3 sequence is 13 residues long. This chain's CDR3 is CASPGTGGNTIYF. CDR3 in DNA: TGTGCCAGCCCTGGGACAGGGGGAAACACCATATATTTT.

This clonotype was observed a few times. The chain is built from TRBV7-8 and TRBJ2-5, with TRBD1 identical over 8 bases. Germline lookup yields CDR1 SGHVS and CDR2 FQNEAQ. V was clipped by 4 bases and J by 3 bases; unmatched bases: 7. This CDR3 contains 15 residues. The CDR3 coding sequence is TGTGCCAGCAGCTCCGCCCAGGGGGCTGAAGAGACCCAGTACTTC. It is translated as CASSSAQGAEETQYF. Together with reference TRBV7-8 and TRBJ2-5, the CDR3 gives the full variable domain: GAGVSQSPRYKVAKRGQDVALRCDPISGHVSLFWYQQALGQGPEFLTYFQNEAQLDKSGLPSDRFFAERPEGSVSTLKIQRTQQEDSAVYLCASSSAQGAEETQYFGPGTRLLVL.

V is TRBV5-6 and J is TRBJ1-2, with TRBD1 matching over 7 bases. Germline values: CDR1 SGHDT, CDR2 YYEEEE. V gave up 0 bases and J gave up 5 bases; unmatched junction bases: 4. The CDR3 is 14 residues long. The CDR3 loop is CASSLGGQSYGYTF. In DNA, the CDR3 is TGTGCCAGCAGCTTGGGGGGACAGTCTTATGGCTACACCTTC.

This clonotype was seen at least ten times. The rearrangement joins TRBV7-9 to TRBJ1-3; 7 positions match TRBD1. The germline CDR1 and CDR2 sequences are SEHNR and FQNEAQ (reference sequence). The CDR3 length is 14 residues. Trimming at V came to 4 bases and at J to 2 bases, leaving 2 bases not matched to a gene. This chain's CDR3 is CASSYGTAGNTIYF. Written as DNA, the CDR3 is TGTGCCAGCAGCTACGGGACAGCTGGAAACACCATATATTTT.

This clonotype appeared a few times. The V gene is TRBV27, the J gene TRBJ2-5, with 11 bases aligning to TRBD2. Germline V gene lookup returns CDR1 MNHEY and CDR2 SMNVEV (reference sequence). The length of the CDR3 is 15 residues. Losses at the gene ends were 2 bases for V and 5 bases for J; bases not matched to a gene: 4. The CDR3, as DNA: TGTGCCAGCAGTTTAATAGCGGGGGGGCAGGAGACCCAGTACTTC. Translating gives CASSLIAGGQETQYF.

This clonotype appeared a few times. J is TRBJ2-7 and V is TRBV7-2; no reliable D call. The V end lost 5 bases, the J end lost 5 bases, and 13 bases lay between the germline ends. This CDR3 region has 13 residues. CDR1 and CDR2 from the germline V gene are SGHTA and FQGNSA. The CDR3 coding sequence is TGTGCCAGCAGCCCCTCTCCGGTCCACGAGCAGTACTTC. This translates into CASSPSPVHEQYF.

This rearrangement joins TRBV11-2 to TRBJ1-1; D is undetermined. Germline V gene lookup returns CDR1 SGHAT and CDR2 FQNNGV. V lost 7 bases to trimming and J lost 0 bases, with 9 bases between them. CDR3 length: 13 residues. CDR3 sequence: CASITAMNTEAFF. CDR3 bases: TGTGCCAGCATAACAGCTATGAACACTGAAGCTTTCTTT.

The rearrangement joins TRBV29-1 to TRBJ2-1, with TRBD2 as a possible D gene (6 bases). The germline V and J ends were trimmed by 3 bases and 3 bases, with 12 bases remaining between them. CDR3 length: 14 amino acids. Germline CDR1 SQVTM, CDR2 ANQGSEA. The CDR3 DNA reads TGCAGCGTTGAGGGACTGGGGGACTACAATGAGCAGTTCTTC. Its protein product is CSVEGLGDYNEQFF.

V is TRBV6-6 and J is TRBJ2-7; 10 bases are a match to TRBD1. This CDR3 has 14 amino acids. Germline V lookup: CDR1 MNHNY, CDR2 SVGAGI (reference sequence). Losses at the gene ends were 3 bases for V and 6 bases for J; bases not matched to a gene: 5. CDR3 in DNA: TGTGCCAGCAGTTATACCGGGACAGGGGTCGAGCAGTACGTC. Translated: CASSYTGTGVEQYV.

The rearrangement joins TRBV29-1 to TRBJ2-7, with D possibly being TRBD2 (7 bases). The ends were cut back, 4 bases at V and 2 bases at J, with 12 bases in the middle. Germline assignment: CDR1 SQVTM and CDR2 ANQGSEA. The CDR3 length is 13 residues. Here the CDR3 DNA reads TGCAGCGTTGGGGCGGGGGCCACCTACGAGCAGTACTTC. Translation gives CSVGAGATYEQYF.

This clonotype was picked up one time. Written as DNA, the CDR3 is TGTGCCAGCAGCCTCTCGGGGTGGGGGAGCCGCTCTGGGGCCAACGTCCTGACTTTC. Protein product: CASSLSGWGSRSGANVLTF. The chain is built from TRBV27 and TRBJ2-6; D may be TRBD1 or TRBD2 (5 bases each). V was cut by 6 bases and J by 0 bases, with 21 bases left in between. The CDR3 totals 19 residues. Germline lookup yields CDR1 MNHEY and CDR2 SMNVEV (reference sequence).

At least ten counts were recorded for this clonotype. The rearrangement joins TRBV7-8 to TRBJ2-7, with TRBD1 as a possible D gene (5 bases). V was trimmed by 1 base and J by 4 bases, leaving 14 bases between them. CDR1 and CDR2 from the germline V gene are SGHVS and FQNEAQ. The CDR3 totals 15 residues. CDR3 protein: CASSLVPGMRYEQYF. Here the CDR3 DNA reads TGTGCCAGCAGCTTAGTTCCAGGGATGAGGTACGAGCAGTACTTC. Supplemented by reference TRBV7-8 and TRBJ2-7, the full variable domain reads GAGVSQSPRYKVAKRGQDVALRCDPISGHVSLFWYQQALGQGPEFLTYFQNEAQLDKSGLPSDRFFAERPEGSVSTLKIQRTQQEDSAVYLCASSLVPGMRYEQYFGPGTRLTVT.

The V and J genes are TRBV27 and TRBJ2-5, with 7 bases that match TRBD1. The CDR3 totals 15 residues. V lost 4 bases, J lost 5 bases, and 10 bases stayed unmatched. Germline CDR1 reads MNHEY; CDR2 reads SMNVEV (reference sequence). The DNA for the CDR3 is TGTGCCAGCAGTTGGACAGGAGATATAGGGGAGACCCAGTACTTC. Translating gives CASSWTGDIGETQYF.

The chain uses TRBV20-1 and TRBJ2-4; D gene ambiguous. The CDR3 contains 12 residues. Germline assignment: CDR1 DFQATT and CDR2 SNEGSKA (reference sequence). V was clipped by 5 bases and J by 7 bases, with 12 bases between them. This CDR3 is CSALPENNIQYF. As DNA, the CDR3 is TGCAGTGCTCTGCCAGAGAATAACATTCAGTACTTC.

This clonotype has more than one count but fewer than ten. V and J are TRBV4-3 and TRBJ1-2; possible D gene TRBD1, 5 bases. The germline V gene encodes CDR1 LGHNA and CDR2 YSLEER. With 3 bases removed from V and 5 bases from J, the gap between germline ends came to 13 bases. The CDR3 has 14 residues. CDR3 in amino acids: CASSQERGWYGYTF. The CDR3 bases are TGCGCCAGCAGCCAGGAGAGGGGCTGGTATGGCTACACCTTC.

This clonotype was counted once. V gene TRBV27 combines with J gene TRBJ2-2, with unresolved D. With 4 bases removed from V and 4 bases from J, the gap between germline ends came to 13 bases. This CDR3 contains 15 residues. Germline loops: CDR1 MNHEY, CDR2 SMNVEV (reference sequence). The CDR3 DNA follows: TGTGCCAGCAGTTCCCCCTATGGTAGCACCGGGGAGCTGTTTTTT. Protein product: CASSSPYGSTGELFF.

On this clonotype: At one end, the junction sequence differs from germline, possibly due to a read error. The chain couples TRBV5-4 to TRBJ1-1; 9 bases agree with TRBD1. This CDR3 has 15 residues. From germline, CDR1 is SGHNT and CDR2 YYREEE (reference sequence). The DNA of the CDR3 is TGTGCCAACAGCTGGACAGGGGAGGGTAACACTGAAGCTTTCTTT. This translates into CANSWTGEGNTEAFF.

This clonotype was observed a single time. The chain combines TRBV15 with TRBJ1-2, with D possibly TRBD1 on 5 matching bases. CDR3 length equals 15 residues. The germline V gene has CDR1 LNHNV and CDR2 YYDKDF (reference sequence). Trimming removed 2 bases at V and 6 bases at J, with 16 bases between. CDR3 bases: TGTGCCACCAGCAGAACGAGGGGCAGCAGAGATGGCTACACCTTC. Its translation: CATSRTRGSRDGYTF.

The chain couples TRBV25-1 to TRBJ1-3; TRBD1 is a possible D gene (5 bases). V was trimmed by 3 bases and J by 8 bases, leaving 23 bases between them. The CDR3 loop spans 17 amino acids. The germline V gene encodes CDR1 MGHDK and CDR2 SYGVNS. The CDR3 spells CASSEPTLGPWRDTIYF. In nucleotides, the CDR3 is TGTGCCAGCAGTGAGCCCACCCTGGGACCCTGGAGGGACACCATATATTTT.

The rearrangement joins TRBV4-3 to TRBJ1-1, with TRBD1 matching over 7 bases. Germline trimming cut 3 bases from V and 2 bases from J; bases unmatched to any gene: 9. The CDR3 extends over 16 amino acids. The germline gives CDR1 LGHNA, CDR2 YSLEER. The CDR3 DNA reads TGCGCCAGCAGCCAGGAACCCGGGACAGAAAACACTGAAGCTTTCTTT. Translating gives CASSQEPGTENTEAFF.

The chain carries TRBV6-6 and TRBJ1-5, with a possible D match to TRBD1 (5 bases). The length of the CDR3 is 14 residues. The V end lost 5 bases, the J end lost 5 bases, and 13 bases lay between the germline ends. Per the germline V gene, CDR1 is MNHNY and CDR2 is SVGAGI (reference sequence). The CDR3 loop is CASSKAVGDQPQHF. The CDR3 DNA sequence: TGTGCCAGCAGTAAGGCCGTAGGGGATCAGCCCCAGCATTTT.

This chain uses TRBV10-3 with TRBJ2-7; no definite D call. Germline CDR1 is ENHRY and CDR2 is SYGVKD. Trimming removed 11 bases at V and 0 bases at J, with 14 bases between. The CDR3 length is 13 residues. CDR3 nucleotides: TGTGCCTACCAAGAACCCTCCTCCTACGAGCAGTACTTC. Its translation is CAYQEPSSYEQYF.

The chain couples TRBV7-6 to TRBJ1-1; TRBD1 matches at 8 bases. The CDR3 totals 11 residues. With 5 bases clipped from V and 9 bases from J, the junction kept 2 bases outside the gene matches. CDR1 is SGHVS, CDR2 FNYEAQ, per germline. As DNA, the CDR3 is TGTGCCAGCAGCCAGGGGGCGCAAGCTTTCTTT. Protein sequence: CASSQGAQAFF.

In this sample, this clonotype turned up a few times. This chain connects TRBV7-6 to TRBJ2-1; D possibly uses TRBD1 or TRBD2 (5 bases each). The V and J ends lost 9 bases and 2 bases respectively, with 14 bases between them. This CDR3 contains 14 residues. Per the germline V gene, CDR1 is SGHVS and CDR2 is FNYEAQ. The CDR3 DNA sequence: TGTGCCAGAATGTGGGGGTCCGCCTACAATGAGCAGTTCTTC. It codes for CARMWGSAYNEQFF.

This chain connects TRBV5-4 to TRBJ2-7; TRBD2 aligns across 8 bases. The CDR3 is 16 residues long. Per germline, CDR1 SGHNT and CDR2 YYREEE (reference sequence). Trimming at V came to 4 bases and at J to 6 bases, leaving 15 bases not matched to a gene. CDR3 sequence: CASSRGGRGARPEQYF. The CDR3 DNA sequence: TGTGCCAGCAGCCGGGGGGGGCGCGGGGCGCGCCCCGAGCAGTACTTC.

The chain is built from TRBV25-1 and TRBJ1-1; no clear D gene. The V end lost 3 bases, the J end lost 1 base, and 9 bases lay between the germline ends. Germline V CDR1 and CDR2: MGHDK, SYGVNS. This CDR3 has 14 residues. In DNA, the CDR3 is TGTGCCAGCAGTGATGTGCTCGAGAACACTGAAGCTTTCTTT. Amino acids: CASSDVLENTEAFF.

The chain couples TRBV6-1 to TRBJ1-5; 7 positions match TRBD1. Germline values: CDR1 MNHNS, CDR2 SASEGT. The CDR3 loop spans 14 amino acids. J was trimmed by 4 bases and V by 8 bases; bases with no gene match: 8. CDR3 coding DNA: TGTGCCAGCGGCCCCCGGGACAGAAATCAGCCCCAGCATTTT. It is translated as CASGPRDRNQPQHF.